The clone carrying this T cell receptor beta chain was seen many times. What it binds is not known. These data originate in a study of metastatic and nonmetastatic thyroid tumors. Study context: Repertoires from malignant and benign thyroid patients were compared across blood and tumor or nodule tissue. Study findings and constraints: In both blood and tumor samples, TCR beta diversity was reported significantly higher for malignant than benign nodules.

Original methodology: To classify distant metastasis in papillary thyroid cancer, a model was built from CDR3 differences across clinicopathological groups. TCRdb re-called the PCR reads through MiXCR. These V and J calls are TCRdb output, not the study's own analysis. Among under 40,000 clones listed, about a sixth were seen once. Germline loops: CDR1 MDHEN, CDR2 SYDVKM. The CDR3 runs 13 residues. The V end lost 3 bases, the J end lost 9 bases, and 9 bases lay between the germline ends. Treatment of any kind had been given to no patient before thyroid surgery. The sequence derives from a female donor with papillary thyroid cancer or a benign thyroid nodule (not recorded which). Some clones in this sample may be carry-over from other donors' samples. Source material: blood. The chain couples TRBV28 to TRBJ1-6, with D unresolved. The CDR3 nucleotides are TGTGCCAGCAGTTTGTTGGGTCCTTCACCCCTCCACTTT. Residues: CASSLLGPSPLHF.